The rows below give T cell receptor beta chains drawn from one sample of a study of cytomegalovirus exposure and HLA in healthy donors. Clones were sequenced by immunoSEQ multiplex PCR, and TCRdb holds only the in-frame ones, with some missing. The sample lists tens of thousands of clones; around 90% were seen once. Sequenced: PBMCs. These receptors all come from a woman younger than 35 in good health and CMV-seropositive. CDR3s include the opening cysteine and the closing phenylalanine or tryptophan. The D gene is left open where the match is weak. Rows give clone size only sometimes, using once, few, many, or a class for an expanded clone.

TRBJ2-5	-	TRBV4-2	TRBD1	CASSPGTGGQETQYF	TGTGCCAGCAGCCCCGGGACAGGGGGCCAAGAGACCCAGTACTTC
TRBJ2-1	once	TRBV4-1	-	CASSQIGQNNEQFF	TGCGCCAGCAGCCAAATAGGACAGAACAATGAGCAGTTCTTC
TRBJ1-5	-	TRBV6-6	TRBD1	CASSYQGAQPQHF	TGTGCCAGCAGTTACCAGGGGGCTCAGCCCCAGCATTTT
TRBJ2-1	-	TRBV11-2	TRBD2	CASSGRGGEQFF	TGTGCCAGCAGCGGGCGGGGGGGTGAGCAGTTCTTC
TRBJ1-5	-	TRBV5-6	TRBD1	CASSRRDSGGYSNQPQHF	TGTGCCAGCAGCCGACGGGACAGCGGCGGATATAGCAATCAGCCCCAGCATTTT
TRBJ2-5	-	TRBV19	TRBD2	CASRRTSGRSQETQYF	TGTGCCAGTAGGAGGACTAGCGGGAGGTCGCAAGAGACCCAGTACTTC
TRBJ2-5	-	TRBV6-5	TRBD2	CASTQLAGGTETQYF	TGTGCCAGCACACAACTAGCGGGTGGGACGGAGACCCAGTACTTC
TRBJ1-5	-	TRBV15	-	CATSRNPEPDRAHQPQHF	TGTGCCACCAGCAGAAACCCAGAGCCCGACAGAGCTCATCAGCCCCAGCATTTT
TRBJ2-7	-	TRBV7-2	TRBD1	CASSPTTGTESYF	TGTGCCAGCAGCCCCACGACCGGGACAGAATCGTACTTC
TRBJ2-1	-	TRBV9	-	CASSVGDGGNNEQFF	TGTGCCAGCAGCGTAGGGGACGGGGGAAACAATGAGCAGTTCTTC
TRBJ2-1	-	TRBV2	-	CASRQYFSDEQFF	TGTGCCAGCCGACAATACTTTAGTGATGAGCAGTTCTTC
TRBJ1-4	-	TRBV30	-	CAWTGSGEKLFF	TGTGCCTGGACAGGGTCTGGTGAAAAACTGTTTTTT
TRBJ1-3	once	TRBV7-8	-	CASSLASAGFSGNTIYF	TGTGCCAGCAGCTTAGCCTCGGCAGGATTCTCTGGAAACACCATATATTTT
TRBJ2-5	-	TRBV28	-	CASSLGGNQYF	TGTGCCAGCAGTTTAGGGGGGAACCAGTACTTC
TRBJ1-2	-	TRBV18	-	CASSPEKLSRIYGYTF	TGTGCCAGCTCACCAGAGAAGTTAAGTCGTATCTATGGCTACACCTTC
TRBJ2-1	-	TRBV5-8	TRBD2	CASSLRGRREGLHEQFF	TGTGCCAGCAGCCTAAGGGGTCGGCGGGAGGGCCTCCATGAGCAGTTCTTC
TRBJ1-3	-	TRBV27	-	CASRTRATVLKWFGNTIYF	TGTGCCAGCAGAACCAGGGCCACGGTGCTTAAGTGGTTTGGAAACACCATATATTTT
TRBJ2-4	-	TRBV19	TRBD1	CASSPPGTAIQYF	TGTGCCAGTAGTCCGCCCGGGACAGCAATTCAGTACTTC
TRBJ1-2	-	TRBV4-3	TRBD1	CASSQDGTVLNYGYTF	TGCGCCAGCAGCCAAGATGGGACAGTACTTAACTATGGCTACACCTTC
TRBJ2-5	-	TRBV6-6	TRBD1	CASSHSRTGGAETQYF	TGTGCCAGCAGTCACTCTCGGACAGGGGGCGCAGAGACCCAGTACTTC
TRBJ2-1	-	TRBV19	TRBD2	CASGTSGYEQFF	TGTGCCAGTGGGACTAGCGGCTATGAGCAGTTCTTC
TRBJ2-2	-	TRBV7-2	-	CASSLGGVTGELFF	TGTGCCAGCAGCTTAGGCGGGGTGACCGGGGAGCTGTTTTTT